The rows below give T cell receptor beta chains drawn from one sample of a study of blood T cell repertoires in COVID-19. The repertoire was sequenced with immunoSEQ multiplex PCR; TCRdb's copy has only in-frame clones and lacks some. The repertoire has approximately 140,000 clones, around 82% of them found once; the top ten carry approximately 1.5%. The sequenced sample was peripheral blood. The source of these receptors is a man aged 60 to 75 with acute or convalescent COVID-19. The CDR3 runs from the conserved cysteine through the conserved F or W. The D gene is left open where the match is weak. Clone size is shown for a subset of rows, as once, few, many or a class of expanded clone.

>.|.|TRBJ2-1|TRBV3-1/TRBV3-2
CASSQDQNYVPREQGEQFF
TGTGCCAGCAGCCAAGATCAAAACTATGTTCCGCGGGAACAAGGTGAGCAGTTCTTC
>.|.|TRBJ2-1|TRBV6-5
CASSFEAGFSYNEQFF
TGTGCCAGCAGTTTCGAGGCAGGGTTCTCCTACAATGAGCAGTTCTTC
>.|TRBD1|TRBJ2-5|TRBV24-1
CATSDRDRGGETQYF
TGTGCCACCAGTGATCGGGACAGGGGCGGGGAGACCCAGTACTTC
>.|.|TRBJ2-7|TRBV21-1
CASSKGTTGVFLDEQYF
TGTGCCAGCAGCAAAGGAACGACAGGGGTCTTCCTTGACGAGCAGTACTTC
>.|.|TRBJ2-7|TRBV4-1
CASSQVARLPPYEQYF
TGCGCCAGCAGCCAAGTAGCTCGGCTACCCCCCTACGAGCAGTACTTC
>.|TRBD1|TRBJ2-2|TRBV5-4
CASSSGTGFTGELFF
TGTGCCAGCAGTTCCGGGACAGGGTTCACCGGGGAGCTGTTTTTT
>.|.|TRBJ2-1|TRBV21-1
CASSNPPGQGNYNEQFF
TGTGCCAGCAGCAACCCGCCGGGACAGGGAAACTACAATGAGCAGTTCTTC
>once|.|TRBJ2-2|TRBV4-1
CASSHNTNTGELFF
TGCGCCAGCAGCCACAACACAAACACCGGGGAGCTGTTTTTT
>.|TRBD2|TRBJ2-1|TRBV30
CAWSAQGNSGTRGDEQFF
TGTGCCTGGAGTGCCCAGGGTAACTCCGGGACTAGAGGAGATGAGCAGTTCTTC
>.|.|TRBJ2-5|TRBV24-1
CATSDATGRLRETQYF
TGTGCCACCAGTGACGCGACAGGGAGGTTGAGAGAGACCCAGTACTTC
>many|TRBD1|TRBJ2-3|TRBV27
CASSLEGQGSDTQYF
TGTGCCAGCAGTTTAGAGGGACAGGGGTCAGATACGCAGTATTTT
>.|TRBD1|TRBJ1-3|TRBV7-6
CASSYRQGYTIYF
TGTGCCAGCAGCTATAGACAGGGTTACACCATATATTTT
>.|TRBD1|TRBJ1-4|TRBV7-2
CASSQQGANEKLFF
TGTGCCAGCAGCCAACAGGGGGCTAATGAAAAACTGTTTTTT
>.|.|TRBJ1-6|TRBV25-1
CASSELSGQYNSPLHF
TGTGCCAGCAGTGAATTATCCGGACAGTATAATTCACCCCTCCACTTT
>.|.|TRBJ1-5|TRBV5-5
CASSLDSYSNQPQHF
TGTGCCAGCAGCTTAGACAGTTATAGCAATCAGCCCCAGCATTTT
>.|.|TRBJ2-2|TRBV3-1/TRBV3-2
CASSAGSTGELFF
TGTGCCAGCAGCGCGGGCTCCACCGGGGAGCTGTTTTTT
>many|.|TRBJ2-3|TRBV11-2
CASSLVSDTQYF
TGTGCCAGCAGCTTAGTCAGTGATACGCAGTATTTT
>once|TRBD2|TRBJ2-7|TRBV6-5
CASRISGPSYEQYF
TGTGCCAGCAGGATTAGCGGGCCCTCCTACGAGCAGTACTTC
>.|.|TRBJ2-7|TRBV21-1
CASPQKASAFYEQYF
TGTGCCAGCCCTCAGAAGGCCAGCGCCTTCTACGAGCAGTACTTC
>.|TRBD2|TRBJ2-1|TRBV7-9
CASRNSGRADEQFF
TGTGCCAGCAGAAATAGCGGGAGGGCCGATGAGCAGTTCTTC
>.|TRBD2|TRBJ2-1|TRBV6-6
CASRFSGGLNEQFF
TGTGCCAGCAGATTCAGCGGGGGACTGAATGAGCAGTTCTTC
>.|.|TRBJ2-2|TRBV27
CASRPLLGMSGELFF
TGTGCCAGCCGACCTCTGTTGGGCATGTCCGGGGAGCTGTTTTTT
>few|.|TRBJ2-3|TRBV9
CASSLSDEGTDTQYF
TGTGCCAGCAGCCTCAGCGACGAGGGAACAGATACGCAGTATTTT
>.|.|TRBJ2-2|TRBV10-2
CASERTGELFF
TGCGCCAGCGAACGGACCGGGGAGCTGTTTTTT
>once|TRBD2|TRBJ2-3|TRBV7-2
CASRSGRLAGGWTDTQYF
TGTGCCAGCAGATCCGGCCGACTAGCGGGGGGGTGGACAGATACGCAGTATTTT
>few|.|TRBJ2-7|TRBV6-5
CASSSQRGILRGQYF
TGTGCCAGCAGTTCCCAAAGGGGAATACTACGAGGGCAGTACTTC
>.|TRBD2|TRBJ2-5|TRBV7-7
CASSLGQGGEETQYF
TGTGCCAGCAGCTTAGGGCAGGGAGGGGAAGAGACCCAGTACTTC
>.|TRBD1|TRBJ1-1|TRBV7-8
CASSFWGQVGTNTEAFF
TGTGCCAGCAGCTTTTGGGGACAGGTCGGGACAAACACTGAAGCTTTCTTT
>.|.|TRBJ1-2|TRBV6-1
CASSASGTGSGFSYTF
TGTGCCAGCAGTGCCTCCGGGACCGGGAGTGGGTTTAGCTACACCTTC
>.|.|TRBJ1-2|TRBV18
CASSPPFPGLNGGYYGYTF
TGTGCCAGCTCACCACCATTCCCGGGTCTCAACGGAGGGTACTATGGCTACACCTTC
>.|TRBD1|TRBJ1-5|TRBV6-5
CASLLGTGNQPQHF
TGTGCCAGCCTACTCGGGACAGGGAATCAGCCCCAGCATTTT
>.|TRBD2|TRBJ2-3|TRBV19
CASSSTSADTQYF
TGTGCCAGTAGCTCGACTAGCGCAGATACGCAGTATTTT
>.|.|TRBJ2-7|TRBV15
CATRTPDYEQYF
TGTGCCACCAGGACTCCAGATTACGAGCAGTACTTC
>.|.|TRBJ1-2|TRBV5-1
CASSLDISYGYTF
TGCGCCAGCAGCTTGGACATATCCTATGGCTACACCTTC
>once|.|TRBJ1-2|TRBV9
CASSVAPDSDYGYTF
TGTGCCAGCAGCGTAGCTCCGGACAGCGACTATGGCTACACCTTC
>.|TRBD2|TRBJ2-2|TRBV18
CASSPSGGNTGELFF
TGTGCCAGCTCACCTAGCGGGGGAAACACCGGGGAGCTGTTTTTT
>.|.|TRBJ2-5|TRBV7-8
CASSDHRVEAEETQYF
TGTGCCAGCAGCGACCACAGGGTTGAGGCAGAAGAGACCCAGTACTTC
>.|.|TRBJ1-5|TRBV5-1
CASSLGGEGNQPQHF
TGCGCCAGCAGCTTAGGGGGAGAAGGCAATCAGCCCCAGCATTTT
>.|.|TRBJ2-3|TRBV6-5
CASSRSFAGTDTQYF
TGTGCCAGCAGTCGCAGTTTCGCGGGGACAGATACGCAGTATTTT
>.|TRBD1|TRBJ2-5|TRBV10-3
CAISLGTDQETQYF
TGTGCCATCAGCCTAGGGACAGACCAAGAGACCCAGTACTTC
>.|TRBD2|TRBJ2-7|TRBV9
CASSVVGEGHEQYF
TGTGCCAGCAGCGTAGTGGGGGAGGGCCACGAGCAGTACTTC
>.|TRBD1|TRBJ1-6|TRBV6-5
CASRQRDRGAPLHF
TGTGCCAGCAGACAAAGGGACAGGGGAGCACCCCTCCACTTT
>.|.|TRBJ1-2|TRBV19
CASSIETANYGYTF
TGTGCCAGTAGTATCGAGACAGCTAACTATGGCTACACCTTC
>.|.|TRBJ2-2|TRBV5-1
CASSLASFGASNTGELFF
TGCGCCAGCAGCTTGGCCTCATTTGGGGCCTCGAACACCGGGGAGCTGTTTTTT
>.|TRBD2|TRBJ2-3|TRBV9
CASSPSRIGLAGSKTQYF
TGTGCCAGCAGCCCGAGCAGGATCGGACTAGCGGGAAGTAAGACGCAGTATTTT
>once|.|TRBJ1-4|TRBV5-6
CASSLRGQTNEKLFF
TGTGCCAGCAGCTTGAGAGGCCAGACTAATGAAAAACTGTTTTTT